The 21 T cell receptor beta chains below were found in one sample sequenced in a study of T cells in Graves' hyperthyroidism and ophthalmopathy. Using RNA transcripts as the source, TCR beta CDR3 regions were amplified. RT-PCR in the first round (using the HTBI primer set) targeted the TCR CDR3. TCRdb reprocessed the multiplex PCR reads via MiXCR and lists one record per CDR3 protein. The sample has about 560,000 distinct CDR3 sequences; approximately 15% are singletons. Sequencing was carried out using blood. The source is a woman aged 18-29 years with Graves' hyperthyroidism.

In its sample, this clonotype was seen a few times. The chain couples TRBV29-1 to TRBJ2-2; no firm D call. Germline V lookup: CDR1 SQVTM, CDR2 ANQGSEA. V lost 4 bases and J 0 bases, leaving 6 bases between the germline ends. The CDR3 consists of 13 residues. Written as DNA, the CDR3 is TGCAGCGTTGGGCAGGCGAACACCGGGGAGCTGTTTTTT. Translating gives CSVGQANTGELFF.

The chain links TRBV6-2 or TRBV6-3 to TRBJ2-7, with D possibly matching TRBD2 (6 bases). This CDR3 contains 14 residues. Trimming removed 4 bases from V and 1 base from J, with 11 bases in between. CDR1 MNHEY and CDR2 SVGEGT come from the germline V gene. CDR3 sequence (DNA): TGTGCCAGCAGTTTACGGGGGAGGTCCTACGAGCAGTACTTC. This gives the protein CASSLRGRSYEQYF.

As for this clonotype: Compared with germline, one end of the junction differs, possibly owing to a read error. This chain connects TRBV18 to TRBJ1-3; D call uncertain. The CDR3 totals 14 residues. The germline gives CDR1 KGHSH, CDR2 LQKENI. CDR3 loop: CASSQRSSGTTIYF. The CDR3 bases are TGTGCCAGCTCCCAAAGATCTTCTGGAACCACCATATATTTT.

This clonotype has ten or more counts. The CDR3 is CASSPRYETQYF. The CDR3 region has the DNA TGTGCCAGCAGCCCACGCTATGAGACCCAGTACTTC. This chain links TRBV5-6 with TRBJ2-5; D gene unclear. V lost 4 bases and J 5 bases, leaving 9 bases between the germline ends. Looked up from germline, CDR1 is SGHDT and CDR2 is YYEEEE. The length of the CDR3 is 12 residues.

The chain uses TRBV12-3 or TRBV12-4 and TRBJ1-2; D remains ambiguous. The CDR3 is 15 amino acids. Trimming left V 5 bases short and J 0 bases short, with 13 bases between. CDR3 sequence reads: CASSLRGGSNYGYTF. The CDR3 DNA is TGTGCCAGCAGTCTCCGGGGAGGGTCTAACTATGGCTACACCTTC.

This chain links TRBV6-5 with TRBJ2-3, with 8 nucleotides matching TRBD2. The V and J ends lost 0 bases and 4 bases, in that order; junction bases with no gene match: 12. The germline gives CDR1 MNHEY, CDR2 SVGAGI. The CDR3 is made up of 18 amino acids. The CDR3 coding sequence is TGTGCCAGCAGTTACTCCGGGGTAGCGGGAAACCCGGCAGATACGCAGTATTTT. It encodes CASSYSGVAGNPADTQYF.

This clonotype was recorded many times. The CDR3 region has the DNA TGTGCCAGCAGCCCCGGCGGGGGCCAAGAGACCCAGTACTTC. This encodes CASSPGGGQETQYF. This chain connects TRBV3-1 to TRBJ2-5; 7 positions match TRBD2. Germline lookup yields CDR1 LGHDT and CDR2 YNNKEL (reference sequence). The CDR3 totals 14 residues. V was pared by 4 bases and J by 1 base, with 3 bases of the junction left unmatched.

The table lists this clonotype with many counts. The chain carries TRBV28 and TRBJ1-5, with D tentatively TRBD1 (5 bases). V lost 4 bases and J lost 6, with 19 bases in between. Germline V gene data show CDR1 as MDHEN and CDR2 as SYDVKM. The CDR3 has 16 residues. The CDR3 protein is CASSSPWGGGSQPQHF. CDR3 nucleotide sequence: TGTGCCAGCAGTTCCCCGTGGGGGGGAGGGAGTCAGCCCCAGCATTTT.

There are a few counts of this clonotype. The chain combines TRBV29-1 with TRBJ1-1; D is undetermined. The V and J ends lost 6 bases and 2 bases respectively, with 13 bases between them. CDR3 length: 13 residues. Per the germline V gene, CDR1 is SQVTM and CDR2 is ANQGSEA. CDR3 sequence (DNA): TGCAGCGTATCACAGACAATTAACACTGAAGCTTTCTTT. It specifies CSVSQTINTEAFF. The variable domain in full, completed from reference TRBV29-1 and TRBJ1-1, reads SAVISQKPSRDICQRGTSLTIQCQVDSQVTMMFWYRQQPGQSLTLIATANQGSEATYESGFVIDKFPISRPNLTFSTLTVSNMSPEDSSIYLCSVSQTINTEAFFGQGTRLTVV.

This chain uses TRBV30 with TRBJ2-7, with 10 bases lining up with TRBD1. V lost 1 base to trimming and J lost 5 bases; unmatched junction nucleotides: 2. CDR1 is GTSNPN, CDR2 SVGIG, per germline (reference sequence). This CDR3 is 13 amino acids long. The CDR3 nucleotides are TGTGCCTGGAGTGCTGGACAGGGGGACGAGCAGTACTTC. This gives the protein CAWSAGQGDEQYF.

In this sample, this clonotype turned up many times. The chain combines TRBV7-2 with TRBJ2-7; 8 nucleotides agree with TRBD2. Looked up from germline, CDR1 is SGHTA and CDR2 is FQGNSA. V shed 4 bases and J 5 bases; nucleotides not matched to a gene: 7. This CDR3 spans 14 amino acids. DNA of the CDR3: TGTGCCAGCAGCTCGGCCGGGACTAGGGACGAGCAGTACTTC. Its protein is CASSSAGTRDEQYF. Drawing the rest from reference TRBV7-2 and TRBJ2-7, the complete variable domain is GAGVSQSPSNKVTEKGKDVELRCDPISGHTALYWYRQSLGQGLEFLIYFQGNSAPDKSGLPSDRFSAERTGGSVSTLTIQRTQQEDSAVYLCASSSAGTRDEQYFGPGTRLTVT.

This clonotype was observed at least ten times. The V gene is TRBV27, the J gene TRBJ1-1; 8 bases map to TRBD1. Trimming at V came to 1 base and at J to 1 base, leaving 5 bases not matched to a gene. The CDR3 is made up of 16 amino acids. Germline CDR1 and CDR2: MNHEY and SMNVEV (reference sequence). The CDR3 protein is CASSLYQGASNTEAFF. CDR3 DNA sequence: TGTGCCAGCAGTTTATATCAGGGGGCCTCGAACACTGAAGCTTTCTTT.

This clonotype came up many times. V and J are TRBV6-1 and TRBJ2-7, with D possibly called TRBD1 or TRBD2 (5 bases each). CDR3 length: 14 residues. With 6 bases removed from V and 6 bases from J, the gap between germline ends came to 18 bases. CDR1 and CDR2 from the germline V gene are MNHNS and SASEGT. The CDR3 reads CASSPGTDSGEQYF. CDR3 in DNA: TGTGCCAGCAGCCCCGGGACCGACTCGGGCGAGCAGTACTTC.

This clonotype was recorded once. A read error may account for a junction end that differs from germline. The chain links TRBV5-5 to TRBJ2-2; 8 nucleotides agree with TRBD2. This CDR3 is 16 amino acids long. Per germline, CDR1 SGHKS and CDR2 YYEKEE (reference sequence). Here the CDR3 DNA reads TGTGCCAGCGGCTTGGTGGGAGCGGGAGATCCCGGGGAGCTGTTTTTT. Protein: CASGLVGAGDPGELFF.

This clonotype was counted a few times. This sequence joins TRBV4-1 and TRBJ1-1, with D tentatively TRBD1 (5 bases). CDR1 MGHRA and CDR2 YSYEKL come from the germline V gene. Trimming cost V 6 bases and J 1 base, with 15 bases left between them. There are 15 residues in the CDR3. CDR3 sequence: CASRLRDSGNTEAFF. CDR3 sequence (DNA): TGCGCCAGCAGGCTCAGGGATTCGGGGAACACTGAAGCTTTCTTT.

The chain recombines TRBV19 with TRBJ1-6, with a possible D match to TRBD1 (5 bases). The CDR3 spans 14 residues. CDR1 LNHDA and CDR2 SQIVND come from the germline V gene (reference sequence). Trimming pared 3 bases from V and 8 bases from J, leaving 11 bases between. CDR3 nucleotides: TGTGCCAGTAGTATTAGGGGTAATTATTCACCCCTCCACTTT. This gives the protein CASSIRGNYSPLHF.

This chain uses TRBV20-1 with TRBJ2-3, with 7 bases fitting TRBD1. Germline-derived CDR1 and CDR2 are DFQATT and SNEGSKA (reference sequence). CDR3 length equals 16 residues. Trimming cost V 5 bases and J 3 bases; bases outside gene matches: 14. CDR3 nucleotides: TGCAGTGCTGGAGGACCAAGACAGGGACAAACAGATACGCAGTATTTT. It is translated as CSAGGPRQGQTDTQYF.

This clonotype was detected ten times or more. CDR3 sequence: CASSLFPVANYGYTF. DNA for the CDR3: TGTGCCAGCAGTTTATTCCCCGTAGCTAACTATGGCTACACCTTC. The rearrangement links TRBV28 to TRBJ1-2; D uncertain. CDR1 and CDR2 from the germline V gene are MDHEN and SYDVKM. The ends were cut back, 1 base at V and 0 bases at J, with 9 bases in the middle. CDR3 size: 15 residues.

This clonotype was seen only a few times. The chain is built from TRBV13 and TRBJ1-3; no definite D call. V lost 5 bases to trimming and J lost 1 base, with 15 bases between them. The length of the CDR3 is 16 residues. Germline V lookup: CDR1 PRHDT, CDR2 FYEKMQ (reference sequence). CDR3 sequence (DNA): TGTGCCAGCAGCCCTCCGGCGGGCGGATCTGGAAACACCATATATTTT. Its protein is CASSPPAGGSGNTIYF.

In this sample, this clonotype turned up a few times. This chain uses TRBV12-3 or TRBV12-4 with TRBJ1-3; D remains ambiguous. The length of the CDR3 is 16 residues. Trimming removed 1 base from V and 4 bases from J, with 14 bases in between. CDR3 sequence reads: CASSLGTVSYGNTIYF. Written as DNA, the CDR3 is TGTGCCAGCAGTTTAGGGACCGTCAGTTACGGAAACACCATATATTTT.

This clonotype was counted a few times. V and J are TRBV28 and TRBJ1-2; no definite D call. Between the trimmed V and J ends, which lost 4 bases and 9 bases, there was a span of 12 bases. The CDR3 is 12 residues long. CDR1 and CDR2 from the germline V gene are MDHEN and SYDVKM. The CDR3 sequence: CASSYRLYSYTF. CDR3 bases: TGTGCCAGCAGTTACCGCTTATATAGCTACACCTTC.